A selection of T cell receptor beta chains follows, all from one sample in a study of shared clonotypes between healthy human individuals. Assay: immunoSEQ multiplex PCR; the TCRdb copy retains only in-frame clones and omits some. The repertoire includes around 2,000,000 clones, just under 95% of them detected once, and under 1.5% sits in the top ten. Sequenced material: naive CD8+ T cells sorted from blood. Receptors were obtained from a man younger than 35 in good health. Both conserved end residues are part of each CDR3. A D gene is named only where the DNA matches it firmly. Some rows mark clone size as missing; the rest say once, few, many or name a class of expanded clone.

V gene	J gene	D gene	clone size	CDR3 DNA	CDR3 protein
TRBV5-6	TRBJ1-5	NA	NA	TGTGCCAGCAGCTTGGGGGGGAGCCAGCCCCAGCATTTT	CASSLGGSQPQHF
TRBV5-1	TRBJ2-1	NA	NA	TGCGCCAGCAGCCTCGGACCCGGGCACAATGAGCAGTTCTTC	CASSLGPGHNEQFF
TRBV13	TRBJ2-3	TRBD2	NA	TGTGCCAGCAGCAGGACTAGCGGGGGGCATACGCAGTATTTT	CASSRTSGGHTQYF
TRBV2	TRBJ1-5	NA	NA	TGTGCCAGCCGAGGGGATGAACCTCCCCAGCATTTT	CASRGDEPPQHF
TRBV4-1	TRBJ2-5	TRBD2	NA	TGCGCCAGCAGCCAAGTACTAGCGGGGGCCCAACAAGAGACCCAGTACTTC	CASSQVLAGAQQETQYF
TRBV27	TRBJ2-7	NA	few	TGTGCCAGCAGTTCAGGGGACGAGCAGTACTTC	CASSSGDEQYF
TRBV7-9	TRBJ1-4	NA	NA	TGTGCCAGCAGCTTGGATGAAAAACTGTTTTTT	CASSLDEKLFF
TRBV11-1	TRBJ2-7	TRBD1	once	TGTGCCAGCAGCTTAGCGGGGACAGGGAGGTTTAGAGAGCAGTACTTC	CASSLAGTGRFREQYF
TRBV27	TRBJ1-2	NA	NA	TGTGCCAGCAGTCCAGGACAGAACGTCTATGGCTACACCTTC	CASSPGQNVYGYTF
TRBV6-5	TRBJ2-3	NA	once	TGTGCCAGCAGTCCCCTGTACTCTAGCACAGATACGCAGTATTTT	CASSPLYSSTDTQYF
TRBV7-9	TRBJ1-2	NA	NA	TGTGCCAGCAGCTTAGCGCGGCAGGCCCCCTACACCTTC	CASSLARQAPYTF
TRBV21-1	TRBJ1-2	NA	NA	TGTGCAGATGACCTTAACTATGGCTACACCTTC	CADDLNYGYTF
TRBV2	TRBJ1-6	NA	NA	TGTGCCAGCAGTGAAGCACAGGCAAGCTCCTATAATTCACCCCTCCACTTT	CASSEAQASSYNSPLHF
TRBV27	TRBJ1-5	NA	few	TGTGCCAGCAGTTTAGCTCTGAGCAATCAGCCCCAGCATTTT	CASSLALSNQPQHF
TRBV29-1	TRBJ2-7	TRBD1	NA	TGCAGCGTTGTAGGGACAGGGACCTACGAGCAGTACTTC	CSVVGTGTYEQYF
TRBV27	TRBJ2-5	NA	NA	TGTGCCAGCAGTCGGCTAGCCGACGAGACCCAGTACTTC	CASSRLADETQYF
TRBV13	TRBJ2-7	TRBD2	NA	TGTGCCAGCAGCCCTGGACTAGCGGGAAGGCGCCCCTACGAGCAGTACTTC	CASSPGLAGRRPYEQYF
TRBV5-8	TRBJ2-1	NA	NA	TGTGCCAGCAGCCTTAGCTCCTACAATGAGCAGTTCTTC	CASSLSSYNEQFF
TRBV2	TRBJ1-1	NA	once	TGTGCCAGCAGTGAAGATACCGAAGCTTTCTTT	CASSEDTEAFF
TRBV11-2	TRBJ1-1	NA	NA	TGTGCCAGCAGCAAGGGACCCAGGGAGGACACTGAAGCTTTCTTT	CASSKGPREDTEAFF
TRBV10-2	TRBJ1-2	TRBD1	NA	TGCGCCAGCAGTACAGGGGTAGGCTACACCTTC	CASSTGVGYTF
TRBV5-5	TRBJ2-5	TRBD1	once	TGTGCCAGCAGCAGGACAGGGTTCGAGACCCAGTACTTC	CASSRTGFETQYF
TRBV10-1	TRBJ2-5	TRBD2	NA	TGCGCCAGCAGTGAGGGAACTAGCGGGGGCTACTCGGAGACCCAGTACTTC	CASSEGTSGGYSETQYF